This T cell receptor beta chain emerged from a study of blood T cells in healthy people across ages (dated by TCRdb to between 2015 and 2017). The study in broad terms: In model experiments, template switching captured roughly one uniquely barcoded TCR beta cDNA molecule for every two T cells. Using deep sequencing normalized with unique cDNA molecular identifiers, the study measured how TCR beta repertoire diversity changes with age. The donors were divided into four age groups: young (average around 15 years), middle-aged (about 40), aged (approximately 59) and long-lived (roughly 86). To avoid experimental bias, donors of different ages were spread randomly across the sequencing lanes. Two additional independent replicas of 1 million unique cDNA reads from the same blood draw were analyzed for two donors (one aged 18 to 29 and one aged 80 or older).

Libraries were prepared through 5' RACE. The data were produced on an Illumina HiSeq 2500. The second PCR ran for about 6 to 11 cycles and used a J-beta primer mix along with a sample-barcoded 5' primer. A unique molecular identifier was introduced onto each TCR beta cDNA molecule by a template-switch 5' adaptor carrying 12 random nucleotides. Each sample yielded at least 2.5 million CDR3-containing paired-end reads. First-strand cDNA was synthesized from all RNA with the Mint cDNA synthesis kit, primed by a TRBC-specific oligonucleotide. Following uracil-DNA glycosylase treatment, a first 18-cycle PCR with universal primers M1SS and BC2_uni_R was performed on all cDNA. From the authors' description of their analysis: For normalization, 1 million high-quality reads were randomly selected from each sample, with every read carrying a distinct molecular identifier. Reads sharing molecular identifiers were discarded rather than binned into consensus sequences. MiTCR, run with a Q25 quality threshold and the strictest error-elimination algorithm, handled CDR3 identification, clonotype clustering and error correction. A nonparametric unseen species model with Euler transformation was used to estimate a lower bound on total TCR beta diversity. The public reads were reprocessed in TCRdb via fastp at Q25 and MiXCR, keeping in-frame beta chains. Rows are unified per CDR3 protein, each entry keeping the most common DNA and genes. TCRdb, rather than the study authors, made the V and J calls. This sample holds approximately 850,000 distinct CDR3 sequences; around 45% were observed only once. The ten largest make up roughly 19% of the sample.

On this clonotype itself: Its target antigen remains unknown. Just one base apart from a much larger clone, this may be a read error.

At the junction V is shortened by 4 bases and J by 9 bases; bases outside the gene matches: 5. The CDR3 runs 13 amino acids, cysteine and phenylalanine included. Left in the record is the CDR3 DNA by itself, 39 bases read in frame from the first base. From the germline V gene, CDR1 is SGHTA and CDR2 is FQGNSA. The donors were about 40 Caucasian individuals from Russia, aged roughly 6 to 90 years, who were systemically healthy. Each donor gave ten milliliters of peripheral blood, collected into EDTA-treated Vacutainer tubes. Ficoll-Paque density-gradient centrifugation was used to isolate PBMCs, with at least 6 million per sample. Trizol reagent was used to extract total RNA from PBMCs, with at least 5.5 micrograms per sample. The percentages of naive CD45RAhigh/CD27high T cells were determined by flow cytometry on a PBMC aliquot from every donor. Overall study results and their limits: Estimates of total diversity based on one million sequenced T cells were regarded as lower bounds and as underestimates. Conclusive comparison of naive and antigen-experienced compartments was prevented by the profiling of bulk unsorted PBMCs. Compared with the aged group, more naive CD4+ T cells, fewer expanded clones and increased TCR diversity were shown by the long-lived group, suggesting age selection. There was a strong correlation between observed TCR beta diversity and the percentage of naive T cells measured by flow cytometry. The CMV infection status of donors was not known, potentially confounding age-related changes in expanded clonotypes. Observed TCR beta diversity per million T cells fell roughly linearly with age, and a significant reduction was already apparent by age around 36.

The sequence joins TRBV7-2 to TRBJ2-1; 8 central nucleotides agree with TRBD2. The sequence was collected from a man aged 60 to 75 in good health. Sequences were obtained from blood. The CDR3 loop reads CASSSDGGGEQFF. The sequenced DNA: TGTGCCAGCAGCTCGGACGGGGGGGGTGAGCAGTTCTTC. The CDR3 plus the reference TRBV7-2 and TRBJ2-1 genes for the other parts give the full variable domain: GAGVSQSPSNKVTEKGKDVELRCDPISGHTALYWYRQSLGQGLEFLIYFQGNSAPDKSGLPSDRFSAERTGGSVSTLTIQRTQQEDSAVYLCASSSDGGGEQFFGPGTRLTVL.